Listed below are T cell receptor beta chains from one sample, sequenced in a study of cytomegalovirus exposure and HLA in healthy donors. Sequencing used immunoSEQ multiplex PCR; TCRdb keeps in-frame clones, though not all of them. The data hold tens of thousands of clones, with 75% observed a single time. Sample: PBMCs. These receptors all stem from a man aged 40-49 years in good health and CMV-seronegative. Both conserved end residues are part of each CDR3. The order of the fields is V gene, D gene, clone size, J gene, CDR3 protein, CDR3 DNA. The D gene is left open where the match is weak. The size entry is marked missing in some rows and otherwise reads once, few, many or a size class.

V: TRBV5-6; D: NA; size: NA; J: TRBJ2-2; CDR3: CASSLGLSTGELFF; DNA: TGTGCCAGCAGCTTGGGGCTTTCCACCGGGGAGCTGTTTTTT
V: TRBV5-4; D: NA; size: NA; J: TRBJ1-1; CDR3: CASSQMGPEAFF; DNA: TGTGCCAGCAGCCAGATGGGCCCTGAAGCTTTCTTT
V: TRBV20-1; D: NA; size: NA; J: TRBJ2-5; CDR3: CSARSQETQYF; DNA: TGCAGTGCTAGATCGCAAGAGACCCAGTACTTC
V: TRBV29-1; D: TRBD1; size: NA; J: TRBJ1-2; CDR3: CSVSGTGHGYTF; DNA: TGCAGCGTCTCCGGGACAGGGCATGGCTACACCTTC
V: TRBV28; D: TRBD2; size: NA; J: TRBJ2-7; CDR3: CASSSGTSGRFYEQYF; DNA: TGTGCCAGCAGCTCGGGGACTAGCGGGAGGTTCTACGAGCAGTACTTC
V: TRBV11-2; D: NA; size: few; J: TRBJ1-3; CDR3: CASSFRANSGNTIYF; DNA: TGTGCCAGCAGCTTCAGGGCTAACTCTGGAAACACCATATATTTT
V: TRBV6-6; D: TRBD2; size: NA; J: TRBJ2-3; CDR3: CASSLLRGGGTDTQYF; DNA: TGTGCCAGCAGCTTATTACGGGGGGGCGGCACAGATACGCAGTATTTT
V: TRBV9; D: NA; size: NA; J: TRBJ1-2; CDR3: CASSPNRLGGYTF; DNA: TGTGCCAGCAGCCCTAACAGGTTGGGTGGCTACACCTTC
V: TRBV30; D: NA; size: few; J: TRBJ1-1; CDR3: CAWGKKGNSGAEAFF; DNA: TGTGCCTGGGGAAAAAAGGGGAACTCAGGGGCTGAAGCTTTCTTT
V: TRBV14; D: NA; size: NA; J: TRBJ2-2; CDR3: CASSYPGLSTGELFF; DNA: TGTGCCAGCAGCTATCCGGGACTCAGCACCGGGGAGCTGTTTTTT
V: TRBV5-6; D: NA; size: NA; J: TRBJ2-1; CDR3: CASWGTGSGNEQFF; DNA: TGTGCCAGCTGGGGAACAGGGTCGGGCAATGAGCAGTTCTTC
V: TRBV30; D: TRBD2; size: NA; J: TRBJ2-1; CDR3: CAWTTTSGGNNEQFF; DNA: TGTGCCTGGACCACGACTAGCGGGGGTAACAATGAGCAGTTCTTC
V: TRBV9; D: TRBD1; size: NA; J: TRBJ2-1; CDR3: CASSANLQGVEQFF; DNA: TGTGCCAGCAGCGCCAATCTCCAGGGGGTCGAGCAGTTCTTC
V: TRBV27; D: NA; size: NA; J: TRBJ1-6; CDR3: CASSLSPGGHNSPLHF; DNA: TGTGCCAGCAGTTTAAGTCCCGGGGGACATAATTCACCCCTCCACTTT
V: TRBV19; D: TRBD1; size: many; J: TRBJ2-1; CDR3: CASSVQGAYNEQFF; DNA: TGTGCCAGTAGTGTACAGGGGGCGTACAATGAGCAGTTCTTC
V: TRBV5-4; D: TRBD1; size: NA; J: TRBJ1-1; CDR3: CASSRMDRENTEAFF; DNA: TGTGCCAGCAGCCGGATGGACAGGGAGAACACTGAAGCTTTCTTT
V: TRBV30; D: NA; size: NA; J: TRBJ1-4; CDR3: CAWKQDGHGEKLFF; DNA: TGTGCCTGGAAACAGGACGGGCACGGTGAAAAACTGTTTTTT
V: TRBV6-1; D: NA; size: NA; J: TRBJ1-5; CDR3: CASSESRDQPQHF; DNA: TGTGCCAGCAGTGAATCGCGAGATCAGCCCCAGCATTTT
V: TRBV15; D: TRBD1; size: once; J: TRBJ2-1; CDR3: CATRTDRAAYNEQFF; DNA: TGTGCCACCAGAACCGACAGGGCAGCATACAATGAGCAGTTCTTC
V: TRBV14; D: TRBD1; size: NA; J: TRBJ1-3; CDR3: CASSPNRGLGGNTIYF; DNA: TGTGCCAGCAGCCCCAACAGGGGTCTCGGTGGAAACACCATATATTTT
V: TRBV21-1; D: NA; size: NA; J: TRBJ1-4; CDR3: CASSKGTGGSEKLFF; DNA: TGTGCCAGCAGCAAAGGGACAGGGGGCAGTGAAAAACTGTTTTTT
V: TRBV4-1; D: TRBD1; size: NA; J: TRBJ2-1; CDR3: CASSSQQGWNEQFF; DNA: TGCGCCAGCAGCTCTCAACAGGGGTGGAATGAGCAGTTCTTC
V: TRBV5-1; D: NA; size: NA; J: TRBJ2-2; CDR3: CASSPSPSGELFF; DNA: TGCGCCAGCAGCCCCTCCCCCTCCGGGGAGCTGTTTTTT
V: TRBV6-1; D: TRBD1; size: NA; J: TRBJ2-7; CDR3: CASSENQYRGYEQYF; DNA: TGTGCCAGCAGTGAAAACCAGTACAGGGGCTACGAGCAGTACTTC
V: TRBV29-1; D: TRBD1; size: NA; J: TRBJ1-4; CDR3: CSVNRGLNEKLFF; DNA: TGCAGCGTCAACAGGGGCTTAAATGAAAAACTGTTTTTT
V: TRBV28; D: NA; size: NA; J: TRBJ2-7; CDR3: CASDQEDSYEQYF; DNA: TGTGCCAGCGACCAGGAGGACTCCTACGAGCAGTACTTC
V: TRBV5-1; D: NA; size: NA; J: TRBJ1-1; CDR3: CASSLWYLPNTEAFF; DNA: TGCGCCAGCAGCTTGTGGTACTTGCCGAACACTGAAGCTTTCTTT
V: TRBV5-6; D: TRBD2; size: NA; J: TRBJ2-7; CDR3: CASSLGTRTYEQYF; DNA: TGTGCCAGCAGCTTGGGGACTAGGACCTACGAGCAGTACTTC
V: TRBV4-1; D: NA; size: few; J: TRBJ1-1; CDR3: CASSRHLMNTEAFF; DNA: TGCGCCAGCAGCCGACATCTCATGAACACTGAAGCTTTCTTT
V: TRBV7-8; D: NA; size: NA; J: TRBJ1-1; CDR3: CASSLMERLGGPHSEAFF; DNA: TGTGCCAGCAGCTTAATGGAGCGCCTCGGGGGTCCACACAGTGAAGCTTTCTTT
V: TRBV6-5; D: NA; size: NA; J: TRBJ1-3; CDR3: CASSTGFGSGNTIYF; DNA: TGTGCCAGCAGTACAGGGTTCGGCTCTGGAAACACCATATATTTT
V: TRBV6-6; D: TRBD1; size: NA; J: TRBJ2-7; CDR3: CASSAGQGEIYEQYF; DNA: TGTGCCAGCAGTGCGGGACAGGGAGAAATCTACGAGCAGTACTTC
V: TRBV5-1; D: NA; size: NA; J: TRBJ1-3; CDR3: CASSFGQQRNTIYF; DNA: TGCGCCAGCAGCTTCGGACAGCAAAGAAACACCATATATTTT
V: TRBV30; D: TRBD2; size: NA; J: TRBJ2-7; CDR3: CAWMSSGEQYF; DNA: TGTGCCTGGATGTCTAGCGGCGAGCAGTACTTC
V: TRBV19; D: NA; size: few; J: TRBJ1-4; CDR3: CASSPTGLNNEKLFF; DNA: TGTGCCAGTAGTCCCACAGGATTGAATAATGAAAAACTGTTTTTT
V: TRBV5-1; D: NA; size: NA; J: TRBJ2-2; CDR3: CASSLQGATGELFF; DNA: TGCGCCAGCAGCTTGCAGGGCGCAACCGGGGAGCTGTTTTTT
V: TRBV19; D: TRBD1; size: NA; J: TRBJ2-7; CDR3: CASRPGTGPYEQYF; DNA: TGTGCCAGTAGACCCGGGACAGGGCCCTACGAGCAGTACTTC
V: TRBV20-1; D: NA; size: NA; J: TRBJ2-7; CDR3: CSAAQGGEQYF; DNA: TGCAGTGCGGCCCAAGGCGGCGAGCAGTACTTC
V: TRBV29-1; D: NA; size: NA; J: TRBJ2-7; CDR3: CTRPAEESYEQYF; DNA: TGCACCCGCCCGGCGGAGGAATCCTACGAGCAGTACTTC
V: TRBV2; D: TRBD1; size: once; J: TRBJ1-2; CDR3: CASSQEGAGAYGYTF; DNA: TGTGCCAGCAGCCAAGAGGGGGCTGGGGCCTATGGCTACACCTTC
V: TRBV7-9; D: NA; size: NA; J: TRBJ2-7; CDR3: CASSLRTADSYEQYF; DNA: TGTGCCAGCAGCTTACGGACTGCGGACTCCTACGAGCAGTACTTC
V: TRBV27; D: TRBD1; size: NA; J: TRBJ2-7; CDR3: CASSPDRDYEQYF; DNA: TGTGCCAGCAGCCCGGACAGGGATTACGAGCAGTACTTC
V: TRBV11-2; D: NA; size: once; J: TRBJ1-1; CDR3: CASSPGQSPGGNTEAFF; DNA: TGTGCCAGCAGCCCAGGACAGAGCCCTGGAGGGAACACTGAAGCTTTCTTT